This is a list of T cell receptor beta chains from one sample in a study of shared clonotypes between healthy human individuals. Clones were sequenced by immunoSEQ multiplex PCR, and TCRdb holds only the in-frame ones, with some missing. The table has approximately 1.4 million clones, nearly 99% seen once. Input material: naive CD4+ T cells sorted from blood. The receptors were gathered from a young man in good health. CDR3s include the opening cysteine and the closing phenylalanine or tryptophan. The D gene is left open where the match is weak. For some rows the clone size is stated as once, few or many, or as a class when expanded; others skip it.

CASRLVSRYGRYNEQFF | TGTGCAAGTCGCTTAGTTTCCCGCTACGGGCGATACAATGAGCAGTTCTTC | TRBJ2-1 | TRBV12-2 | NA | once
CASSPLGVANTGELFF | TGTGCCAGCAGCCCCCTGGGGGTCGCGAACACCGGGGAGCTGTTTTTT | TRBJ2-2 | TRBV9 | NA | NA
CASTRTSGRAPFF | TGTGCCAGCACCAGAACTAGCGGGAGGGCCCCGTTCTTC | TRBJ2-1 | TRBV7-2 | TRBD2 | NA
CASSLPGQGPFEQYF | TGTGCCAGCAGTTTACCTGGACAAGGGCCCTTTGAGCAGTACTTC | TRBJ2-7 | TRBV28 | NA | NA
CASTVGRIDMNTEAFF | TGTGCCAGCACAGTTGGGAGAATCGACATGAACACTGAAGCTTTCTTT | TRBJ1-1 | TRBV2 | NA | NA
CASAGNTEAFF | TGCGCCAGCGCAGGGAACACTGAAGCTTTCTTT | TRBJ1-1 | TRBV5-1 | NA | NA
CASSVAGTSGNTIYF | TGTGCCAGCAGCGTAGCGGGAACCTCTGGAAACACCATATATTTT | TRBJ1-3 | TRBV9 | NA | NA
CASSFYRANEKLFF | TGTGCCAGCAGTTTTTATAGGGCTAATGAAAAACTGTTTTTT | TRBJ1-4 | TRBV28 | NA | NA
CATSRGALAGAGNEQYF | TGTGCCACCAGCAGAGGGGCCTTGGCGGGAGCAGGGAACGAGCAGTACTTC | TRBJ2-7 | TRBV15 | TRBD2 | NA
CASKETWEQYF | TGTGCCAGCAAAGAGACCTGGGAGCAGTACTTC | TRBJ2-7 | TRBV2 | NA | once
CASSYDSLYGYTF | TGTGCCAGCAGTTACGACAGCCTCTATGGCTACACCTTC | TRBJ1-2 | TRBV6-5 | NA | NA
CASFDRGAYEQYF | TGTGCCAGCTTCGACAGGGGGGCCTACGAGCAGTACTTC | TRBJ2-7 | TRBV27 | TRBD1 | NA
CATSRELLLRETQYF | TGTGCCACCAGTAGAGAATTACTACTACGGGAGACCCAGTACTTC | TRBJ2-5 | TRBV19 | NA | NA
CASSQTGTASTDTQYF | TGTGCCAGCAGTCAAACCGGGACCGCTAGCACAGATACGCAGTATTTT | TRBJ2-3 | TRBV2 | NA | NA
CASSPHTGVAGELFF | TGTGCCAGTAGTCCCCATACAGGGGTGGCCGGGGAGCTGTTTTTT | TRBJ2-2 | TRBV19 | TRBD1 | once
CASNAPADGDTEAFF | TGTGCCAGCAACGCCCCGGCAGACGGTGACACTGAAGCTTTCTTT | TRBJ1-1 | TRBV6-6 | NA | once
CASRQGPTSNQPQHF | TGTGCCAGCAGACAGGGTCCCACTAGCAATCAGCCCCAGCATTTT | TRBJ1-5 | TRBV2 | NA | NA
CASSTWRTSNEQFF | TGTGCCAGCAGTACGTGGCGGACCTCTAATGAGCAGTTCTTC | TRBJ2-1 | TRBV16 | NA | NA
CASSVADSYTGELFF | TGTGCCAGCAGCGTAGCTGACAGCTACACCGGGGAGCTGTTTTTT | TRBJ2-2 | TRBV9 | NA | NA
CASSLGTNEKLFF | TGTGCCAGCAGCTTGGGTACTAATGAAAAACTGTTTTTT | TRBJ1-4 | TRBV5-6 | NA | NA
CASRRNMNTEAFF | TGTGCCAGCAGACGGAACATGAACACTGAAGCTTTCTTT | TRBJ1-1 | TRBV5-4 | NA | NA
CSVGLADLSGANVLTF | TGCAGCGTTGGGCTAGCGGACCTCTCTGGGGCCAACGTCCTGACTTTC | TRBJ2-6 | TRBV29-1 | TRBD2 | NA
CASSFLVLGETQYF | TGCGCCAGCAGCTTCCTCGTTCTAGGGGAGACCCAGTACTTC | TRBJ2-5 | TRBV5-1 | NA | NA
CASSVGTSVPLFSYNEQFF | TGTGCCAGCAGTGTCGGGACTAGCGTCCCACTTTTCTCCTACAATGAGCAGTTCTTC | TRBJ2-1 | TRBV27 | TRBD2 | NA
CASSVGPINEQYF | TGTGCCAGCAGCGTTGGGCCCATAAACGAGCAGTACTTC | TRBJ2-7 | TRBV5-4 | NA | NA
CASRLAHEQYF | TGTGCCAGCAGGTTGGCGCACGAGCAGTACTTC | TRBJ2-7 | TRBV7-9 | NA | NA
CASSLSTDLSGNTIYF | TGCGCCAGCAGCTTGTCAACAGACCTCTCTGGAAACACCATATATTTT | TRBJ1-3 | TRBV5-1 | NA | once
CASSVGQAISGANVLTF | TGTGCCAGCAGCGTAGGGCAGGCTATCTCTGGGGCCAACGTCCTGACTTTC | TRBJ2-6 | TRBV9 | NA | NA
CASSDPGLNEQFF | TGTGCCAGCAGCGACCCAGGTCTCAATGAGCAGTTCTTC | TRBJ2-1 | TRBV7-9 | NA | NA
CASSTSKGTDVASGSETQYF | NA | TRBJ2-5 | TRBV21-1 | NA | NA
CSARDRLAGGSYEQYF | TGCAGCGCTCGCGACAGACTAGCGGGAGGCTCCTACGAGCAGTACTTC | TRBJ2-7 | TRBV29-1 | TRBD2 | NA